The clone carrying this T cell receptor (beta chain) was seen once. The antigen is not known. The sample originates from a study of graft-versus-host responses after intestinal transplantation. The wider study: Each recipient received anti-thymocyte globulin induction, then tacrolimus and steroids for 2 to 3 years. Study conclusions and caveats: Researchers found peak circulating GvH clone levels linked to early post-transplant HvG declines. Detected in recipient marrow were GvH clones, some of which were first observed in ileum or blood. Allografts carried high graft-versus-host to host-versus-graft clonal ratios in patients having graft-donor T cell macrochimerism.

Germline V gives CDR1 KGHSH, CDR2 LQKENI. Trimming left V 1 base short and J 9 bases short, with 18 bases between. This CDR3 is 16 amino acids long. Method: immunoSEQ multiplex PCR; TCRdb's copy keeps in-frame clones and lacks some. Among about 100,000 clones, 91% were seen once, and the ten largest hold over 0.15%. This chain connects TRBV18 to TRBJ2-2, with a weak D call TRBD1 (6 bases). This TCR was sampled from a human donor who was the organ donor for an intestinal transplant. The sequenced sample was unstimulated CD4+ T cells sorted from spleen or lymph node cells, obtained before transplant. CDR3: CASSPRASGVNRELFF. CDR3 bases: TGTGCCAGCTCACCACGTGCATCAGGGGTTAACCGGGAGCTGTTTTTT.